This T cell receptor beta chain appears in the sequencing data of a study of OX40 agonist ivuxolimab in advanced cancers. Broader study findings: The specificity for antigen of the expanded peripheral T cells was not determined. Expanded clones were, on average, more numerous in CD8+ T cells than in CD4+.

Concerning this clone: Antigen unknown.

Trimming left V 0 bases short and J 1 base short, with 8 bases between. Germline V gene sequence: CDR1 SGHTS, CDR2 YDEGEE. The CDR3 covers 15 residues. Libraries were prepared by immunoSEQ multiplex PCR; TCRdb keeps only in-frame clonotypes and omits some of them. The data hold tens of thousands of clones, with around nine tenths observed a single time. The genes are TRBV5-8 and TRBJ1-3, with D hard to call. This TCR was sampled from an adult with an advanced solid tumor such as melanoma, head and neck, liver or kidney cancer. The sequencing here drew on CD4+ or CD8+ T cells sorted from blood, taken in a trial of the OX40 agonist ivuxolimab. The CDR3 nucleotides are TGTGCCAGCAGCTTGGGCACATCTTCTGGAAACACCATATATTTT. Its protein is CASSLGTSSGNTIYF.